This TCR beta chain appears in the sequencing data of a study of blood T cell repertoires in COVID-19. About the research overall: The United States, Italy and Spain supplied acute and convalescent COVID-19 samples. Nucleic acid was either cDNA or gDNA, and it came from T cells, B-cell-depleted T cells, or PBMCs.

Authors' methods: Estimates of nucleated cell counts were drawn from the amplification of reference gene primers. Some clones are missing from TCRdb's copy, which holds only in-frame ones; the method was immunoSEQ multiplex PCR. That table gives V, J and clone size, and the DNA gave D and trimming. In the table there are some 220,000 clones, 87% of which are singletons. This clone was detected only once. The sequenced sample consisted of peripheral blood. The receptor was isolated from a young woman who had recovered from COVID-19.

CDR3 amino acids: CASSQAGDSNQPQHF. CDR3 in DNA: TGCGCCAGCAGCCAAGCAGGTGATAGCAATCAGCCCCAGCATTTT. The V call is TRBV4-3, the J call TRBJ1-5; D is ambiguous. Trimming took 1 base from V and 0 from J, leaving 7 bases between them. The germline CDR1 and CDR2 sequences are LGHNA and YSLEER. This CDR3 region has 15 residues.